Listed below are T cell receptor beta chains from one sample, sequenced in a study of blood T cell repertoires in COVID-19. Sequencing used immunoSEQ multiplex PCR; TCRdb keeps in-frame clones, though not all of them. The sample gives 250,000 to 400,000 clones, 85% of which show up once; about 2% is in the top ten. The sample taken for sequencing was PBMCs or T cells enriched from blood (not recorded which). All receptors derive from a woman in her thirties who had been exposed to COVID-19. Both conserved end residues are part of each CDR3. Each record gives: clone size, J gene, V gene, D gene, CDR3 protein, CDR3 DNA. A D gene is named only where the DNA matches it firmly. Part of the rows lack a size; the others show once, few, many or a class for expanded clones.

clone_size: NA; j_call: TRBJ2-3; v_call: TRBV3-1/TRBV3-2; d_call: NA; cdr3_aa: CASSRRTGGGTDTQYF; cdr3_nt: TGTGCCAGCAGCCGTCGGACTGGAGGGGGCACAGATACGCAGTATTTT
clone_size: NA; j_call: TRBJ2-3; v_call: TRBV2; d_call: TRBD2; cdr3_aa: CASSDVHLAGYTDTQYF; cdr3_nt: TGTGCCAGCAGTGATGTCCATCTAGCGGGATACACAGATACGCAGTATTTT
clone_size: NA; j_call: TRBJ1-6; v_call: TRBV18; d_call: NA; cdr3_aa: CASSLKPNSPLHF; cdr3_nt: TGTGCCAGCTCACTGAAGCCTAATTCACCCCTCCACTTT
clone_size: NA; j_call: TRBJ1-1; v_call: TRBV4-2; d_call: NA; cdr3_aa: CASSQGLLTERMAFF; cdr3_nt: TGTGCCAGCAGCCAAGGGCTCCTGACTGAAAGGATGGCTTTCTTT
clone_size: NA; j_call: TRBJ2-5; v_call: TRBV30; d_call: TRBD1; cdr3_aa: CAWETGTGGSETQYF; cdr3_nt: TGTGCCTGGGAGACCGGGACAGGGGGTTCAGAGACCCAGTACTTC
clone_size: NA; j_call: TRBJ2-2; v_call: TRBV27; d_call: NA; cdr3_aa: CASSKNRGEGGTGELFF; cdr3_nt: TGTGCCAGCAGCAAAAACAGGGGCGAGGGGGGCACCGGGGAGCTGTTTTTT
clone_size: NA; j_call: TRBJ1-2; v_call: TRBV10-3; d_call: NA; cdr3_aa: CAISVQGVSGGYTF; cdr3_nt: TGTGCCATCAGTGTGCAAGGGGTGTCTGGTGGCTACACCTTC
clone_size: NA; j_call: TRBJ2-1; v_call: TRBV28; d_call: TRBD2; cdr3_aa: CASGLAGGAFYNEQFF; cdr3_nt: TGTGCCTCGGGACTAGCGGGAGGTGCCTTTTACAATGAGCAGTTCTTC
clone_size: once; j_call: TRBJ1-6; v_call: TRBV5-1; d_call: NA; cdr3_aa: CASGTTNSPLHF; cdr3_nt: TGCGCCAGCGGTACAACTAATTCACCCCTCCACTTT
clone_size: once; j_call: TRBJ1-5; v_call: TRBV7-2; d_call: TRBD1; cdr3_aa: CASSAVQGNQPQHF; cdr3_nt: TGTGCCAGCAGCGCCGTACAGGGGAACCAGCCCCAGCATTTT
clone_size: NA; j_call: TRBJ2-6; v_call: TRBV4-3; d_call: NA; cdr3_aa: CASSQDWPAGANVLTF; cdr3_nt: TGCGCCAGCAGCCAAGATTGGCCCGCTGGGGCCAACGTCCTGACTTTC
clone_size: NA; j_call: TRBJ1-1; v_call: TRBV4-2; d_call: NA; cdr3_aa: CASSQERGAPEAFF; cdr3_nt: TGTGCCAGCAGCCAAGAGCGGGGGGCCCCCGAAGCTTTCTTT
clone_size: NA; j_call: TRBJ1-1; v_call: TRBV28; d_call: NA; cdr3_aa: CASSLPQGTTEAFF; cdr3_nt: TGTGCCAGCAGTCTCCCACAGGGTACCACTGAAGCTTTCTTT
clone_size: few; j_call: TRBJ1-3; v_call: TRBV19; d_call: TRBD1; cdr3_aa: CASRTTGAQTHF; cdr3_nt: TGTGCCAGTAGGACAACAGGGGCTCAAACACATTTT
clone_size: NA; j_call: TRBJ1-1; v_call: TRBV19; d_call: NA; cdr3_aa: CASSIGGEAEAFF; cdr3_nt: TGTGCCAGTAGTATCGGGGGTGAGGCTGAAGCTTTCTTT
clone_size: NA; j_call: TRBJ2-1; v_call: TRBV7-3; d_call: TRBD2; cdr3_aa: CASSLYSGLVNNEQFF; cdr3_nt: TGTGCCAGCAGCTTATATTCGGGACTAGTTAACAATGAGCAGTTCTTC
clone_size: NA; j_call: TRBJ1-1; v_call: TRBV19; d_call: NA; cdr3_aa: CASSISRGTEAFF; cdr3_nt: TGTGCCAGTAGTATCTCCAGGGGCACTGAAGCTTTCTTT
clone_size: NA; j_call: TRBJ1-2; v_call: TRBV7-2; d_call: NA; cdr3_aa: CASSLATGIGYTF; cdr3_nt: TGTGCCAGCAGCTTAGCGACGGGGATTGGCTACACCTTC
clone_size: NA; j_call: TRBJ2-1; v_call: TRBV7-2; d_call: NA; cdr3_aa: CASSPQGGAGEQFF; cdr3_nt: TGTGCCAGCAGCCCTCAAGGGGGAGCCGGGGAGCAGTTCTTC
clone_size: NA; j_call: TRBJ1-1; v_call: TRBV6-5; d_call: NA; cdr3_aa: CASIKSAAMNTEAFF; cdr3_nt: TGTGCCAGCATTAAGTCTGCAGCGATGAACACTGAAGCTTTCTTT
clone_size: NA; j_call: TRBJ2-3; v_call: TRBV5-1; d_call: NA; cdr3_aa: CASSTYQPSTDTQYF; cdr3_nt: TGCGCCAGCAGCACCTATCAACCTAGCACAGATACGCAGTATTTT
clone_size: once; j_call: TRBJ1-2; v_call: TRBV3-1/TRBV3-2; d_call: TRBD1; cdr3_aa: CASRPRDRPANYGYTF; cdr3_nt: TGTGCCAGCAGGCCTAGGGACAGACCAGCTAACTATGGCTACACCTTC
clone_size: NA; j_call: TRBJ1-2; v_call: TRBV19; d_call: NA; cdr3_aa: CASSIGQTYGYTF; cdr3_nt: TGTGCCAGTAGTATTGGGCAGACCTATGGCTACACCTTC
clone_size: NA; j_call: TRBJ1-1; v_call: TRBV5-1; d_call: TRBD1; cdr3_aa: CASSLTGGPNTEAFF; cdr3_nt: TGCGCCAGCAGCTTAACAGGGGGACCGAACACTGAAGCTTTCTTT
clone_size: NA; j_call: TRBJ2-1; v_call: TRBV7-9; d_call: NA; cdr3_aa: CASLSRIRSSPIVDEQFF; cdr3_nt: TGTGCCAGCTTATCACGAATTCGGTCGTCCCCCATTGTCGATGAGCAGTTCTTC
clone_size: few; j_call: TRBJ2-7; v_call: TRBV6-5; d_call: TRBD2; cdr3_aa: CASRAIAGGGEQYF; cdr3_nt: TGTGCCAGCAGGGCCATAGCGGGAGGAGGCGAGCAGTACTTC
clone_size: NA; j_call: TRBJ2-5; v_call: TRBV5-6; d_call: NA; cdr3_aa: CASSGLTGFQETQYF; cdr3_nt: TGTGCCAGCAGCGGGCTGACAGGATTCCAAGAGACCCAGTACTTC
clone_size: NA; j_call: TRBJ1-1; v_call: TRBV28; d_call: NA; cdr3_aa: CASSPPPGNTEAFF; cdr3_nt: TGTGCCAGCAGTCCGCCTCCAGGGAACACTGAAGCTTTCTTT
clone_size: few; j_call: TRBJ1-2; v_call: TRBV7-2; d_call: NA; cdr3_aa: CASSLDIQAGYGYTF; cdr3_nt: TGTGCCAGCAGCTTAGACATCCAGGCGGGCTATGGCTACACCTTC
clone_size: NA; j_call: TRBJ2-4; v_call: TRBV19; d_call: TRBD1; cdr3_aa: CASSHRRTGEAKNIQYF; cdr3_nt: TGTGCCAGTAGCCATCGAAGGACAGGGGAGGCCAAAAACATTCAGTACTTC
clone_size: NA; j_call: TRBJ2-7; v_call: TRBV30; d_call: NA; cdr3_aa: CAWNGLPGEQYF; cdr3_nt: TGTGCCTGGAACGGTCTTCCCGGCGAGCAGTACTTC
clone_size: NA; j_call: TRBJ2-7; v_call: TRBV11-2; d_call: NA; cdr3_aa: CASSFFTGESYEQYF; cdr3_nt: TGTGCCAGCAGCTTTTTTACCGGGGAATCCTACGAGCAGTACTTC